The 27 T cell receptor beta chains below come from one sample, sequenced in a study of T-cell memory formation after mild COVID-19. TCRdb redid the calling of the 5' RACE reads with MiXCR, one entry per CDR3 protein. The table has about 270,000 distinct CDR3 sequences, about 16% seen once. Material: PBMCs or a T cell subset sorted from them (not recorded which). Every receptor here comes from a man aged 18 to 35 who had mild COVID-19 (a few samples of this study predate the infection). Cell type and time point are not known.

V is TRBV20-1 and J is TRBJ1-1; D gene uncertain. The CDR3 extends over 11 amino acids. The V gene's germline CDR1 is DFQATT and CDR2 SNEGSKA (reference sequence). V was trimmed by 2 bases and J by 4 bases, leaving 5 bases between them. CDR3 sequence reads: CSARSLTEAFF. The CDR3 bases are TGCAGTGCTAGAAGCCTCACTGAAGCTTTCTTT.

J is TRBJ2-2 and V is TRBV13; TRBD1 aligns across 8 bases. Germline V CDR1 and CDR2: PRHDT, FYEKMQ (reference sequence). Trimming removed 5 bases from V and 6 bases from J; junction bases left unmatched: 8. This CDR3 has 15 residues. Here the CDR3 reads CASSTGTGEAGELFF. The CDR3 DNA follows: TGTGCCAGCAGCACCGGGACAGGAGAGGCCGGGGAGCTGTTTTTT.

V gene TRBV20-1 combines with J gene TRBJ2-3; 7 bases map to TRBD1. V lost 0 bases and J lost 4; bases outside the gene matches: 7. The CDR3 spans 15 residues. Per germline, CDR1 DFQATT and CDR2 SNEGSKA (reference sequence). The CDR3 DNA reads TGCAGTGCTAGAGATTCGGTAGGGGGCCCAGATACGCAGTATTTT. It translates to CSARDSVGGPDTQYF.

The V and J genes are TRBV27 and TRBJ1-1, with D unclear. CDR3 length: 13 residues. Germline CDR1 reads MNHEY; CDR2 reads SMNVEV (reference sequence). The ends were cut back, 4 bases at V and 1 base at J, with 7 bases in the middle. In DNA form, the CDR3 reads TGTGCCAGCAGTTACCTGGGGAACACTGAAGCTTTCTTT. Amino acid sequence: CASSYLGNTEAFF.

The V call is TRBV5-1, the J call TRBJ2-1, with 9 bases that match TRBD2. The CDR3 length is 13 residues. CDR1 and CDR2 from the germline V gene are SGHRS and YFSETQ. The V and J ends lost 4 bases and 15 bases, in that order; junction bases with no gene match: 11. CDR3 sequence: CASSPGLAGRGFF. In nucleotides, the CDR3 is TGCGCCAGCAGCCCGGGACTAGCAGGACGAGGGTTCTTC.

This clonotype came up a few times. This chain links TRBV7-9 with TRBJ2-3; 8 bases line up with TRBD2. The CDR3 has 17 amino acids. Germline lookup yields CDR1 SEHNR and CDR2 FQNEAQ (reference sequence). V was pared by 5 bases and J by 4 bases, with 14 bases of the junction left unmatched. CDR3 coding DNA: TGTGCCAGCAGCCCAAGTACTAGCGGATGGAGACCAGATACGCAGTATTTT. Translating gives CASSPSTSGWRPDTQYF.

This clonotype came up once. The chain links TRBV10-3 to TRBJ1-5; D is uncertain. This CDR3 is 12 amino acids long. Trimming took 2 bases from V and 11 from J, leaving 10 bases between them. CDR1 and CDR2 from the germline V gene are ENHRY and SYGVKD. CDR3 DNA sequence: TGTGCCATCAGTGAGGCACCGGGCTCCCAGCATTTT. Protein sequence: CAISEAPGSQHF.

This clonotype showed up many times. V gene TRBV3-1 combines with J gene TRBJ2-7; a possible D gene is TRBD2 (5 bases). Germline-derived CDR1 and CDR2 are LGHDT and YNNKEL (reference sequence). Trimming left V 4 bases short and J 2 bases short, with 12 bases between. The CDR3 covers 14 residues. Written as DNA, the CDR3 is TGTGCCAGCAGCCGGAGTGGGAGCCCCTACGAGCAGTACTTC. Its protein is CASSRSGSPYEQYF.

A few counts support this clonotype. The chain is built from TRBV6-5 and TRBJ2-7, with D unresolved. With 5 bases removed from V and 5 bases from J, the gap between germline ends came to 22 bases. The germline gives CDR1 MNHEY, CDR2 SVGAGI. The CDR3 spans 16 residues. CDR3 amino acids: CASSRYSTGPGDEQYF. CDR3 bases: TGTGCCAGCAGTCGATACTCCACTGGTCCCGGCGACGAGCAGTACTTC.

This clonotype has only a few counts. The chain has TRBV24-1 and TRBJ1-5; 7 nucleotides line up with TRBD1. CDR3 length: 14 residues. V shed 4 bases and J 7 bases; nucleotides not matched to a gene: 6. CDR1 and CDR2 from the germline V gene are KGHDR and SFDVKD. The CDR3 DNA reads as TGTGCCACCAGTGACAGGGGGTCATACCAGCCCCAGCATTTT. Translating gives CATSDRGSYQPQHF.

The CDR3 sequence is CASSSQGSRETQYF. The CDR3 DNA reads TGTGCCAGCAGCTCACAGGGGTCGAGGGAGACCCAGTACTTC. The chain is built from TRBV7-9 and TRBJ2-5; 7 bases are shared with TRBD1. This CDR3 has 14 residues. The germline CDR1 and CDR2 sequences are SEHNR and FQNEAQ (reference sequence). The V segment lost 4 bases and the J segment 5 bases; nucleotides outside the gene matches: 7. The variable domain in full, with the rest retrieved from reference TRBV7-9 and TRBJ2-5, is DTGVSQNPRHKITKRGQNVTFRCDPISEHNRLYWYRQTLGQGPEFLTYFQNEAQLEKSRLLSDRFSAERPKGSFSTLEIQRTEQGDSAMYLCASSSQGSRETQYFGPGTRLLVL.

The chain uses TRBV7-9 and TRBJ2-1, with D maybe TRBD2 (6 bases). The CDR3 has 14 residues. Deletions cut 10 bases from V and 4 bases from J, with 17 bases between. Germline CDR1 reads SEHNR; CDR2 reads FQNEAQ (reference sequence). The CDR3 protein is CATPGTGTYNEQFF. CDR3 in DNA: TGTGCCACCCCCGGAACCGGGACTTACAATGAGCAGTTCTTC.

The chain is built from TRBV29-1 and TRBJ2-2; D is undetermined. Trimming stripped 4 bases from V and 2 bases from J, with 8 bases between. Per the germline V gene, CDR1 is SQVTM and CDR2 is ANQGSEA. This CDR3 contains 13 residues. CDR3 DNA: TGCAGCGTTGTGCCAGATAACACCGGGGAGCTGTTTTTT. Protein sequence: CSVVPDNTGELFF.

In this sample, this clonotype turned up a few times. The chain employs TRBV12-3 or TRBV12-4 and TRBJ1-1; D gene unclear. V was pared by 8 bases and J by 6 bases, with 13 bases between. This CDR3 contains 12 residues. CDR3 nucleotide sequence: TGTGCCAGCTCCCCCCAAAGCTCTGAAGCTTTCTTT. Encoded protein: CASSPQSSEAFF.

The chain recombines TRBV27 with TRBJ2-5; 10 bases line up with TRBD2. The germline gives CDR1 MNHEY, CDR2 SMNVEV (reference sequence). With 7 bases clipped from V and 5 bases from J, the junction kept 13 bases outside the gene matches. The CDR3 contains 16 residues. The DNA of the CDR3 is TGTGCCAGCACCCAATTCAGCGGGGGGGCCCGCGAGACCCAGTACTTC. Amino acids: CASTQFSGGARETQYF.

This clonotype was detected many times. J is TRBJ2-7 and V is TRBV12-3 or TRBV12-4; 9 bases fit TRBD1. This CDR3 has 14 residues. V lost 5 bases to trimming and J lost 4 bases; unmatched junction nucleotides: 6. The CDR3 coding sequence is TGTGCCAGCAGTGCCGGGACAGGGCTTTACGAGCAGTACTTC. Translating gives CASSAGTGLYEQYF.

This clonotype was recorded a few times. This chain uses TRBV5-5 with TRBJ2-2; the D call may be TRBD1 or TRBD2 (6 bases each). Trimming cost V 6 bases and J 2 bases, with 17 bases left between them. Germline assignment: CDR1 SGHKS and CDR2 YYEKEE (reference sequence). The CDR3 contains 16 residues. The CDR3 loop is CASISWGAINTGELFF. DNA for the CDR3: TGTGCCAGCATCTCCTGGGGGGCCATCAACACCGGGGAGCTGTTTTTT.

This clonotype was detected a few times. The gene calls are TRBV10-3 and TRBJ2-1, with 9 bases fitting TRBD2. CDR3 size: 14 residues. CDR1 ENHRY and CDR2 SYGVKD come from the germline V gene. Trimming removed 0 bases from V and 13 bases from J; junction bases left unmatched: 7. The CDR3 loop is CAISESGERGVQFF. The CDR3 bases are TGTGCCATCAGTGAGTCGGGGGAGCGGGGGGTTCAGTTCTTC.

Ten or more counts support this clonotype. The CDR3 bases are TGTGCCAGCAGCCAAGTCGACGGAACCTACGAGCAGTACTTC. Translation gives CASSQVDGTYEQYF. The gene calls are TRBV4-2 and TRBJ2-7; D gene unclear. CDR3 length: 14 residues. V lost 1 base and J lost 2, with 9 bases in between. CDR1 and CDR2 from the germline V gene are LGHNA and YNFKEQ.

The genes are TRBV28 and TRBJ2-1, with D perhaps matching TRBD2 (6 bases). This CDR3 has 13 residues. Germline V lookup: CDR1 MDHEN, CDR2 SYDVKM. V was clipped by 5 bases and J by 7 bases, with 12 bases between them. The CDR3 loop is CASSHGRENEQFF. The CDR3 region has the DNA TGTGCCAGCAGTCACGGACGGGAGAATGAGCAGTTCTTC.

This clonotype has just a few counts. The rearrangement links TRBV5-6 to TRBJ2-3; weak D call: TRBD2 (6 bases). Germline V CDR1 and CDR2: SGHDT, YYEEEE. Trimming removed 4 bases from V and 7 bases from J, with 13 bases in between. There are 13 residues in the CDR3. The CDR3 bases are TGTGCCAGCAGCCTCCAGACTAGATATACGCAGTATTTT. Its protein is CASSLQTRYTQYF.

This clonotype occurred many times. The chain is built from TRBV15 and TRBJ2-3; D is unresolved. CDR3 length: 13 amino acids. Trimming stripped 1 base from V and 4 bases from J, with 6 bases between. The germline CDR1 and CDR2 sequences are LNHNV and YYDKDF (reference sequence). CDR3 sequence reads: CATSRGPADTQYF. CDR3 nucleotides: TGTGCCACCAGCAGAGGGCCGGCAGATACGCAGTATTTT.

The chain has TRBV4-2 and TRBJ2-4, with no clear D. The CDR3 spans 16 residues. V was clipped by 0 bases and J by 0 bases, with 9 bases between them. Germline V gene lookup returns CDR1 LGHNA and CDR2 YNFKEQ. The CDR3 spells CASSQEATVAKNIQYF. The CDR3 bases are TGTGCCAGCAGCCAAGAAGCCACGGTAGCCAAAAACATTCAGTACTTC.

The rearrangement uses TRBV4-2 and TRBJ1-6; TRBD1 matches 10 bases. Germline loops: CDR1 LGHNA, CDR2 YNFKEQ. V lost 1 base to trimming and J lost 8 bases; unmatched junction nucleotides: 11. The CDR3 has 18 residues. CDR3 bases: TGTGCCAGCAGCCAAGTCGTTAGCGGACAGGGGGAGGATTCACCCCTCCACTTT. Amino acids: CASSQVVSGQGEDSPLHF.

This chain connects TRBV7-2 to TRBJ2-7; 7 bases map to TRBD1. In germline, CDR1 is SGHTA, CDR2 FQGNSA. There are 13 residues in the CDR3. The V segment lost 1 base and the J segment 5 bases; nucleotides outside the gene matches: 2. CDR3 residues: CASSLVQGDEQYF. The CDR3 DNA follows: TGTGCCAGCAGCTTAGTGCAGGGGGACGAGCAGTACTTC.

The V call is TRBV7-9, the J call TRBJ1-1; 8 nucleotides agree with TRBD1. V was pared by 7 bases and J by 5 bases, with 9 bases of the junction left unmatched. The CDR3 is 14 amino acids. Looked up from germline, CDR1 is SEHNR and CDR2 is FQNEAQ (reference sequence). The CDR3 spells CASKPTGAMTEAFF. The CDR3 nucleotides read TGTGCCAGCAAGCCGACAGGGGCGATGACTGAAGCTTTCTTT.

The table lists this clonotype with a few counts. The chain has TRBV4-3 and TRBJ2-3, with D perhaps TRBD2 (5 bases). Germline lookup yields CDR1 LGHNA and CDR2 YSLEER. V dropped 3 bases and J dropped 0 bases, with 16 bases sitting between them. The CDR3 has 17 amino acids. The CDR3 region has the DNA TGCGCCAGCAGCCAGAGGGATTCACTGATAAGCACAGATACGCAGTATTTT. Its protein product is CASSQRDSLISTDTQYF.